Each of the 15 T cell receptor beta chains below was sequenced from the same sample in a study of T cell responses to AZD1222 COVID-19 vaccine. TCRdb's table, derived via immunoSEQ multiplex PCR, lists solely in-frame clones and lacks some. The table records some 190,000 clones, 80% to 95% of them present only once. The input for sequencing was peripheral blood, taken 28 days after the second AZD1222 dose. The receptors shown here come from an adult who received the AZD1222 COVID-19 vaccine.

V and J are TRBV21-1 and TRBJ1-2; the table's D call, TRBD1, has no DNA check behind it. TRBV21-1 is deemed a pseudogene. This CDR3 spans 16 amino acids. CDR3 sequence (DNA): TGTGCCAGCAGCTCGCACCCGCCGACAGCTAACTATGGCTACACCTTC. As protein: CASSSHPPTANYGYTF.

The chain carries TRBV19 and TRBJ1-5; D remains ambiguous. Trimming cost V 6 bases and J 2 bases, with 14 bases left between them. CDR1 is LNHDA, CDR2 SQIVND, per germline (reference sequence). CDR3 length equals 15 residues. CDR3 DNA sequence: TGTGCCAGTAGAAGTGTGGGAGGCGGCAATCAGCCCCAGCATTTT. Translation gives CASRSVGGGNQPQHF.

The chain uses TRBV5-1 and TRBJ2-1; 8 bases line up with TRBD2. The CDR3 covers 17 residues. J lost 3 bases, V lost 2 bases, and 10 bases had no gene match. Germline V gene sequence: CDR1 SGHRS, CDR2 YFSETQ. This CDR3 is CASSFAPRLASYNEQFF. CDR3 DNA sequence: TGCGCCAGCAGCTTCGCCCCTCGACTAGCGAGCTACAATGAGCAGTTCTTC.

The rearrangement joins TRBV11-2 to TRBJ2-5, with TRBD2 as a possible D gene (7 bases). The ends were cut back, 5 bases at V and 0 bases at J, with 22 bases in the middle. The CDR3 extends over 18 amino acids. Per germline, CDR1 SGHAT and CDR2 FQNNGV. The CDR3 protein is CASSPFRGAGAYQETQYF. CDR3 nucleotide sequence: TGTGCCAGCAGCCCCTTCCGGGGGGCGGGGGCGTACCAAGAGACCCAGTACTTC.

The V call is TRBV18, the J call TRBJ2-1; 16 nucleotides line up with TRBD2. The length of the CDR3 is 16 residues. In germline, CDR1 is KGHSH, CDR2 LQKENI. J lost 7 bases, V lost 6 bases, and 6 bases had no gene match. The CDR3 region is CASSDGTSGRGNEQFF. The DNA of the CDR3 is TGTGCCAGCTCGGATGGGACTAGCGGGAGGGGAAATGAGCAGTTCTTC.

This clone was seen only once. The V call is TRBV18, the J call TRBJ1-6; the D gene is possibly TRBD1 (5 bases). CDR1 and CDR2 (germline): KGHSH, LQKENI. The CDR3 extends over 20 amino acids. V lost 2 bases and J 0 bases, leaving 20 bases between the germline ends. The CDR3, as DNA: TGTGCCAGCTCACCAGGTTGGCAACAGGAATACCGCTCCTATAATTCACCCCTCCACTTT. Amino acid sequence: CASSPGWQQEYRSYNSPLHF.

V and J are TRBV19 and TRBJ2-1; 10 bases match TRBD1. The trim removed 10 bases at V and 2 bases at J, leaving 5 bases unmatched. Germline-derived CDR1 and CDR2 are LNHDA and SQIVND (reference sequence). CDR3 size: 14 residues. The CDR3 reads CATLDRGPYNEQFF. For the CDR3, the DNA is TGTGCCACCCTCGACAGGGGGCCCTACAATGAGCAGTTCTTC.

V is TRBV11-2 and J is TRBJ2-7; 11 bases line up with TRBD1. Germline V lookup: CDR1 SGHAT, CDR2 FQNNGV. The CDR3 runs 16 residues. The V segment lost 1 base and the J segment 6 bases; nucleotides outside the gene matches: 8. CDR3 protein: CASSLAMDRGRTEQYF. CDR3 nucleotide sequence: TGTGCCAGCAGCTTAGCGATGGACAGGGGGCGAACCGAGCAGTACTTC. Supplemented by reference TRBV11-2 and TRBJ2-7, the full variable domain reads EAGVAQSPRYKIIEKRQSVAFWCNPISGHATLYWYQQILGQGPKLLIQFQNNGVVDDSQLPKDRFSAERLKGVDSTLKIQPAKLEDSAVYLCASSLAMDRGRTEQYFGPGTRLTVT.

In its sample, this clone was seen a few times. The chain is built from TRBV10-2 and TRBJ2-2; 9 bases are shared with TRBD2. In germline, CDR1 is WSHSY, CDR2 SAAADI. There are 15 residues in the CDR3. V dropped 6 bases and J dropped 5; count of bases not matched to a gene: 7. The CDR3 DNA reads TGCGCCAGCAGCGGTAGCGGGGGAGGTACCGGGGAGCTGTTTTTT. Translating it yields CASSGSGGGTGELFF.

The V gene is TRBV6-1, the J gene TRBJ2-1; D is perhaps TRBD2 (6 bases). The CDR3 is 16 residues long. Trimming cost V 3 bases and J 1 base, with 13 bases left between them. Germline V gene sequence: CDR1 MNHNS, CDR2 SASEGT. CDR3 sequence reads: CASSDLHGGSYNEQFF. CDR3 in DNA: TGTGCCAGCAGTGATCTCCACGGGGGATCCTACAATGAGCAGTTCTTC.

V usage is TRBV24-1 and J usage is TRBJ2-2; a weak D match, TRBD1 (7 bases). Trimming pared 9 bases from V and 1 base from J, leaving 14 bases between. The germline V gene has CDR1 KGHDR and CDR2 SFDVKD. This CDR3 contains 15 residues. CDR3 loop: CATERRDRNTGELFF. CDR3 bases: TGTGCCACCGAAAGGAGGGACAGGAACACCGGGGAGCTGTTTTTT.

The chain couples TRBV11-3 to TRBJ2-3; 10 nucleotides line up with TRBD2. Germline V gene data show CDR1 as SGHNT and CDR2 as YENEEA. V lost 1 base to trimming and J lost 0 bases; unmatched junction nucleotides: 4. The CDR3 is 17 amino acids. The CDR3 reads CASSLGLTSGSTDTQYF. The DNA for the CDR3 is TGTGCCAGCAGCTTAGGTCTGACTAGCGGGAGCACAGATACGCAGTATTTT.

CDR3 nucleotides: TGTGCCAGCAGTGCCGGACGGATTAACTATGGCTACACCTTC. It specifies CASSAGRINYGYTF. The chain employs TRBV2 and TRBJ1-2, with no clear D. Per germline, CDR1 SNHLY and CDR2 FYNNEI. This CDR3 is 14 amino acids long. Trimming took 4 bases from V and 1 from J, leaving 10 bases between them.

This clone appeared a single time. The chain uses TRBV4-2 and TRBJ2-7; D is perhaps TRBD1 or TRBD2 (5 bases each). Germline values: CDR1 LGHNA, CDR2 YNFKEQ. This CDR3 is built from 15 residues. With 2 bases removed from V and 3 bases from J, the gap between germline ends came to 14 bases. CDR3 loop: CASSQPGPGFYEQYF. Written as DNA, the CDR3 is TGTGCCAGCAGCCAACCGGGACCTGGTTTCTACGAGCAGTACTTC.

This sequence joins TRBV5-6 and TRBJ1-2; D gene ambiguous. The V and J ends lost 0 bases and 1 base respectively, with 7 bases between them. Looked up from germline, CDR1 is SGHDT and CDR2 is YYEEEE. The CDR3 extends over 14 amino acids. In DNA, the CDR3 is TGTGCCAGCAGCTTGGCGTCAGATAACTATGGCTACACCTTC. It translates to CASSLASDNYGYTF.